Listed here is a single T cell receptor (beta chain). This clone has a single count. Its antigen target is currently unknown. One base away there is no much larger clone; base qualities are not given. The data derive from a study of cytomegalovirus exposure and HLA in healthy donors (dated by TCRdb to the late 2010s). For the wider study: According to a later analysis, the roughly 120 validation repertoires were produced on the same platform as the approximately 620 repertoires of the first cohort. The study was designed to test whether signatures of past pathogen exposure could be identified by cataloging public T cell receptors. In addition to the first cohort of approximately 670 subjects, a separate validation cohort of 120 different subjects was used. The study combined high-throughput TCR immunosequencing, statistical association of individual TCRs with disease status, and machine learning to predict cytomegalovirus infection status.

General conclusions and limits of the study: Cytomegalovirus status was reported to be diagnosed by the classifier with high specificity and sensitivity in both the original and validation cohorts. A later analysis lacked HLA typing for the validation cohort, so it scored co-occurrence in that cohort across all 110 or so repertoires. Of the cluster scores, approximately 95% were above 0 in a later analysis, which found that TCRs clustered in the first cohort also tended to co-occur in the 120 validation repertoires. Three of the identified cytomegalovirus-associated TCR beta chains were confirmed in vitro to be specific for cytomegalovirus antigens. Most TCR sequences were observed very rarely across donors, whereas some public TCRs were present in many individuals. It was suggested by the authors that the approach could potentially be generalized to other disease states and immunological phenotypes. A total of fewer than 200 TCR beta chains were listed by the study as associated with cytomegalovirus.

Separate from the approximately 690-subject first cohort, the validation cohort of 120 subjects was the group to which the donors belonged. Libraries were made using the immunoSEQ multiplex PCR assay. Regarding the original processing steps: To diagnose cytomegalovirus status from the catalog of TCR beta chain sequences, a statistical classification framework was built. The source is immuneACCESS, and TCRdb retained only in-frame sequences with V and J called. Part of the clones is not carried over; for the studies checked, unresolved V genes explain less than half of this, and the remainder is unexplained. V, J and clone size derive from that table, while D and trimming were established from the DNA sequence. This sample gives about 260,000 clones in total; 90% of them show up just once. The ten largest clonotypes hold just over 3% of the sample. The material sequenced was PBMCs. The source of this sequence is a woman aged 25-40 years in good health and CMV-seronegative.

The sequence in DNA is TGTGCCAGCCGCCGGAGCGGGAGGACCGGGGAGCTGTTTTTT. It is translated as CASRRSGRTGELFF. Recombination connected TRBV28 to TRBJ2-2; 9 central bases correspond to TRBD2. From V the trimming removes 8 bases and from J it removes 5 bases, while the gene matches leave 6 bases of the junction unaccounted for. As encoded in the germline V gene, CDR1 is MDHEN while CDR2 is SYDVKM. Measured from the cysteine to the phenylalanine, the CDR3 is 14 residues long. Solely the CDR3 DNA is kept, with 42 bases framed from the first base.